This T cell receptor (beta chain) was captured by sequencing in a study of cytomegalovirus exposure and HLA in healthy donors. Background on the study: A prior analysis found 117 million unique TCR beta sequences from around 190 million T cells. Notes on the study in general: Some TCR beta chains (over 150 of them) were listed as cytomegalovirus-associated.

The primer mix had 60 Vbeta and 13 Jbeta primers. Measured with immunoSEQ multiplex PCR; TCRdb has only the in-frame clones, and not every one. The sample consists of 150,000 to 200,000 clones, roughly 13% of them appearing once. Germline CDR1 and CDR2: MNHEY and SMNVEV (reference sequence). Between the trimmed V and J ends, which lost 6 bases and 4 bases, there was a span of 13 bases. This CDR3 is built from 15 residues. With regard to this clone: What it binds is not known.

The genes are TRBV27 and TRBJ1-6, with D maybe TRBD1 (5 bases). This clonotype was obtained from a man aged 50 to 60 in good health and CMV-seropositive. Sequenced: PBMCs. This CDR3 is CASSQPTVYNSPLHF. The CDR3 DNA follows: TGTGCCAGCAGCCAGCCGACAGTTTATAATTCACCCCTCCACTTT.